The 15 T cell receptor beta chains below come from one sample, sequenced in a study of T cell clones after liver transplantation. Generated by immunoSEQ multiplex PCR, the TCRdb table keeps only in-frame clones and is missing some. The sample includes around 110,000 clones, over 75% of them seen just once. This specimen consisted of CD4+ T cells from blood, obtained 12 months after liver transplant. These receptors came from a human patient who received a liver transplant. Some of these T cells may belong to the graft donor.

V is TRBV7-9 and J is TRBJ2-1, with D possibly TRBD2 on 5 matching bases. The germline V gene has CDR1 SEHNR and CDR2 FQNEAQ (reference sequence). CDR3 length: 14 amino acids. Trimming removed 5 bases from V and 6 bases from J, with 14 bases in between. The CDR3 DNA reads TGTGCCAGCAGCATATACAGCGGAATCAATGAGCAGTTCTTC. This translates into CASSIYSGINEQFF.

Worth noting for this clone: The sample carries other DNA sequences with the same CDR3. Here the CDR3 DNA reads TGTGCCAGCTCACCCTCGGGAGGGAAAGAGACCCAGTACTTC. This gives the protein CASSPSGGKETQYF. The chain combines TRBV18 with TRBJ2-5, with 8 bases identical to TRBD2. The germline V gene has CDR1 KGHSH and CDR2 LQKENI. J lost 3 bases, V lost 3 bases, and 3 bases had no gene match. This CDR3 contains 14 residues.

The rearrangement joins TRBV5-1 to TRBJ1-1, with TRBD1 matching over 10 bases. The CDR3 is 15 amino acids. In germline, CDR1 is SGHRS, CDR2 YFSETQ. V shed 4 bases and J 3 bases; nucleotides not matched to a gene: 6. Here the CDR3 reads CASSIQGQGDTEAFF. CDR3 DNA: TGCGCCAGCAGCATACAAGGACAGGGGGACACTGAAGCTTTCTTT.

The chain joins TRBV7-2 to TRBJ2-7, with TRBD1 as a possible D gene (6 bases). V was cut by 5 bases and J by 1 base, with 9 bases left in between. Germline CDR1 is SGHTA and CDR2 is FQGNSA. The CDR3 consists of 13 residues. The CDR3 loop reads CASSQDRSYEQYF. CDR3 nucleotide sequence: TGTGCCAGCAGCCAAGACAGGTCCTACGAGCAGTACTTC.

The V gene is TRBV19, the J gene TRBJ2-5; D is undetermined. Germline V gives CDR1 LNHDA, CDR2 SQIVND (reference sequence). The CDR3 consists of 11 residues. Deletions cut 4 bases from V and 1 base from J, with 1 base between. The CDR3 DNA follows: TGTGCCAGTAGTAGCCAAGAGACCCAGTACTTC. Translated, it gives CASSSQETQYF.

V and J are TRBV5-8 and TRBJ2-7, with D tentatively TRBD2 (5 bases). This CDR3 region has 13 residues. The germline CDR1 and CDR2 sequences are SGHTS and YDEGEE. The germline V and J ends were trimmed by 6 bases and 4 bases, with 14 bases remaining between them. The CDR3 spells CASTLYGMYEQYF. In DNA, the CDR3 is TGTGCCAGCACCCTATACGGGATGTACGAGCAGTACTTC. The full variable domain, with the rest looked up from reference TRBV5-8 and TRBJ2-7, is EAGVTQSPTHLIKTRGQQATLRCSPISGHTSVYWYQQALGLGLQFLLWYDEGEERNRGNFPPRFSGRQFPNYSSELNVNALELEDSALYLCASTLYGMYEQYFGPGTRLTVT.

The CDR3 reads CASSYSDTMNTEAFF. In DNA, the CDR3 is TGTGCCAGCAGTTACTCCGACACCATGAACACTGAAGCTTTCTTT. The chain couples TRBV6-5 to TRBJ1-1; D call uncertain. The CDR3 spans 15 residues. Germline lookup yields CDR1 MNHEY and CDR2 SVGAGI. The V and J ends lost 0 bases and 0 bases respectively, with 8 bases between them.

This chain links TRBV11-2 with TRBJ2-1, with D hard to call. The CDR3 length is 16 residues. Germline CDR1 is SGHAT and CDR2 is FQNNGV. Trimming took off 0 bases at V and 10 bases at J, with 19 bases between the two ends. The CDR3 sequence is CASSLEQMYERREQFF. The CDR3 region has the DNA TGTGCCAGCAGCTTAGAACAGATGTATGAGAGGAGAGAGCAGTTCTTC.

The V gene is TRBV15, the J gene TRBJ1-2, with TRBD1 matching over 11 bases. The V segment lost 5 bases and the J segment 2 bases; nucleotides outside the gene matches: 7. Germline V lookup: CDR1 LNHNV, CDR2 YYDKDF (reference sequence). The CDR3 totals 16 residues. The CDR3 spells CATSYGQGAPNYGYTF. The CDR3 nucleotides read TGTGCCACCAGCTATGGACAGGGGGCCCCCAACTATGGCTACACCTTC. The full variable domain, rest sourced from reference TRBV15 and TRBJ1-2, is DAMVIQNPRYQVTQFGKPVTLSCSQTLNHNVMYWYQQKSSQAPKLLFHYYDKDFNNEADTPDNFQSRRPNTSFCFLDIRSPGLGDTAMYLCATSYGQGAPNYGYTFGSGTRLTVV.

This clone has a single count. Written as DNA, the CDR3 is TGTGCCAGCACCAGCGCCGGGACGGGCACAGATACGCAGTATTTT. Translated, it gives CASTSAGTGTDTQYF. The rearrangement links TRBV6-6 to TRBJ2-3; D is possibly TRBD1 or TRBD2 (5 bases each). The germline CDR1 and CDR2 sequences are MNHNY and SVGAGI (reference sequence). V was shortened by 7 bases and J by 1 base, with 15 bases between the two germline ends. The CDR3 runs to 15 residues.

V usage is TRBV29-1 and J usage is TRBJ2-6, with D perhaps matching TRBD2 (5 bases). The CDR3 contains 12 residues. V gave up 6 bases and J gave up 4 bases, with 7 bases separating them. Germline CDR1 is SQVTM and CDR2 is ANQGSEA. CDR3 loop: CSVGVGANVLTF. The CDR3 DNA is TGCAGCGTGGGAGTAGGGGCCAACGTCCTGACTTTC. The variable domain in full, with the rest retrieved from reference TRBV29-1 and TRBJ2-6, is SAVISQKPSRDICQRGTSLTIQCQVDSQVTMMFWYRQQPGQSLTLIATANQGSEATYESGFVIDKFPISRPNLTFSTLTVSNMSPEDSSIYLCSVGVGANVLTFGAGSRLTVL.

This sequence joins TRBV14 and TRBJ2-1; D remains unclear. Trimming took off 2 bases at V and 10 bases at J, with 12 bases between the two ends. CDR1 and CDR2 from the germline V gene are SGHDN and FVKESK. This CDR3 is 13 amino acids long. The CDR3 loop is CASSQSIRGEQFF. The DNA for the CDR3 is TGTGCCAGCAGCCAATCAATACGAGGAGAGCAGTTCTTC.

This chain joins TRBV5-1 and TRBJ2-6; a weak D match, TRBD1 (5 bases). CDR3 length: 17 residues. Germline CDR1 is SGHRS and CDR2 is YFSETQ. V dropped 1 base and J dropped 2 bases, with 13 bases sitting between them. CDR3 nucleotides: TGCGCCAGCAGCTTGTTGGCAGGGCCGACTGGGGCCAACGTCCTGACTTTC. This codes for CASSLLAGPTGANVLTF.

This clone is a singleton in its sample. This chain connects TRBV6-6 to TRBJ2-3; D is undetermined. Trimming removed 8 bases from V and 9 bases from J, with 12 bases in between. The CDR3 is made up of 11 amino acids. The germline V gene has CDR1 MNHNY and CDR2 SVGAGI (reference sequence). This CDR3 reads CASGDGRTQYF. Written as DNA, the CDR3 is TGTGCCAGCGGGGATGGCAGAACGCAGTATTTT.

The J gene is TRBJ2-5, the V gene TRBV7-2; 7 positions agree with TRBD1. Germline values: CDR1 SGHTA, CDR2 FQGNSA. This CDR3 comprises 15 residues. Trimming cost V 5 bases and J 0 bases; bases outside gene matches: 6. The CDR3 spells CASSPETGYQETQYF. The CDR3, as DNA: TGTGCCAGCAGCCCAGAGACAGGGTACCAAGAGACCCAGTACTTC.